This entry lists 13 T cell receptor beta chains sequenced from one sample in a study of T cells in Graves' hyperthyroidism and ophthalmopathy. Regions amplified from RNA transcripts were the TCR beta CDR3 regions. Researchers ran a first-round RT-PCR on the TCR CDR3 using the HTBI primer set. TCRdb recomputed calls from the multiplex PCR reads with MiXCR, one row per CDR3 protein. The data hold more than 550,000 distinct CDR3 sequences, with just under 45% observed a single time. Sequencing input: peripheral blood or thyroid tissue (not recorded which). The source of these receptors is an adult man with Graves' disease, either hyperthyroidism or ophthalmopathy (not recorded which).

This clonotype was detected only a few times. The rearrangement joins TRBV6-5 to TRBJ2-7, with TRBD1 as a possible D gene (6 bases). The CDR3 spans 13 residues. CDR1 is MNHEY and CDR2 is SVGAGI in the germline V gene. Trimming shortened V by 2 bases and J by 5 bases, and 10 bases separated the two germline ends. In DNA form, the CDR3 reads TGTGCCAGCAGTTACACATACAGGGACGAGCAGTACTTC. Amino acids: CASSYTYRDEQYF.

The rearrangement joins TRBV24-1 to TRBJ1-4; 8 bases map to TRBD1. The length of the CDR3 is 15 residues. CDR1 is KGHDR and CDR2 is SFDVKD in the germline V gene. Trimming at V came to 2 bases and at J to 8 bases, leaving 6 bases not matched to a gene. CDR3: CATSDSDREGEKLFF. CDR3 DNA sequence: TGTGCCACCAGTGATTCGGACAGGGAAGGGGAAAAACTGTTTTTT.

The DNA for the CDR3 is TGCGCCAGCGTGGACAGCAACTATGGCTACACCTTC. This gives the protein CASVDSNYGYTF. The rearrangement links TRBV5-1 to TRBJ1-2; perhaps TRBD1 as D (6 bases). Trimming took off 7 bases at V and 2 bases at J, with 9 bases between the two ends. Germline CDR1 reads SGHRS; CDR2 reads YFSETQ. The CDR3 is 12 residues long.

This chain connects TRBV2 to TRBJ1-5; 7 bases line up with TRBD1. The junction had 15 bases not matched to a gene; V was cut back by 7 bases and J by 6 bases. This CDR3 contains 16 residues. Germline CDR1 reads SNHLY; CDR2 reads FYNNEI. CDR3 DNA: TGTGCCAGCACCAGCAGAGATAGGGGGCACGGTCAGCCCCAGCATTTT. The encoded protein is CASTSRDRGHGQPQHF.

The J gene is TRBJ2-6, the V gene TRBV2, with D unclear. Germline-derived CDR1 and CDR2 are SNHLY and FYNNEI. CDR3 length equals 16 residues. The V end lost 5 bases, the J end lost 0 bases, and 11 bases lay between the germline ends. The chain's CDR3 is CASSYGRISGANVLTF. Here the CDR3 DNA reads TGTGCCAGCAGTTATGGTCGGATCTCTGGGGCCAACGTCCTGACTTTC.

The chain uses TRBV11-2 and TRBJ2-7; 12 nucleotides agree with TRBD1. Germline assignment: CDR1 SGHAT and CDR2 FQNNGV. V shed 0 bases and J 6 bases; nucleotides not matched to a gene: 9. The length of the CDR3 is 17 residues. In nucleotides, the CDR3 is TGTGCCAGCAGCTTAGAGGCTGGGACAGGGGGCGAATTCGAGCAGTACTTC. It encodes CASSLEAGTGGEFEQYF.

This clonotype was seen ten or more times. J is TRBJ2-7 and V is TRBV10-3, with D possibly matching TRBD2 (5 bases). This CDR3 has 11 amino acids. Trimming stripped 4 bases from V and 6 bases from J, with 7 bases between. Looked up from germline, CDR1 is ENHRY and CDR2 is SYGVKD. The CDR3 here is CAISVEGEQYF. Here the CDR3 DNA reads TGTGCCATCAGTGTCGAGGGCGAGCAGTACTTC.

This clonotype occurred many times. V gene TRBV20-1 combines with J gene TRBJ1-6; D unclear. The CDR3 totals 10 residues. Germline V gives CDR1 DFQATT, CDR2 SNEGSKA (reference sequence). The V gene lost 5 bases and the J gene lost 8 bases, with 4 bases spanning the gap. CDR3 sequence (DNA): TGCAGTGCTCTTGATTCACCCCTCCACTTT. Translated: CSALDSPLHF.

The chain recombines TRBV29-1 with TRBJ1-6; D ambiguous. V was pared by 6 bases and J by 5 bases, with 14 bases between. Germline V CDR1 and CDR2: SQVTM, ANQGSEA. The CDR3 loop spans 14 amino acids. In DNA form, the CDR3 reads TGCAGCGTAGAGGGCGGATTGGATAATTCACCCCTCCACTTT. Translation: CSVEGGLDNSPLHF.

This clonotype was found many times. This chain uses TRBV29-1 with TRBJ1-2, with D unresolved. This CDR3 contains 14 residues. Germline CDR1 reads SQVTM; CDR2 reads ANQGSEA. With 3 bases removed from V and 7 bases from J, the gap between germline ends came to 18 bases. CDR3 region: CSVDKFDVGAGYTF. The DNA for the CDR3 is TGCAGCGTTGATAAATTTGACGTGGGAGCTGGCTACACCTTC.

The CDR3 protein is CASNPMGTGELFF. The CDR3 DNA sequence: TGTGCCAGCAACCCTATGGGGACCGGGGAGCTGTTTTTT. This chain joins TRBV6-5 and TRBJ2-2; D not resolved. Germline V gene data show CDR1 as MNHEY and CDR2 as SVGAGI. V was pared by 7 bases and J by 5 bases, with 11 bases between. The CDR3 is 13 residues long.

The V gene is TRBV6-1, the J gene TRBJ1-1; D uncertain. The length of the CDR3 is 13 residues. V was pared by 3 bases and J by 6 bases, with 11 bases between. CDR1 and CDR2 (germline): MNHNS, SASEGT. The CDR3 here is CASSDGFNAEAFF. CDR3 in DNA: TGTGCCAGCAGTGACGGGTTTAACGCTGAAGCTTTCTTT.

Ten or more counts support this clonotype. CDR3 bases: TGTGCCACCAGTGATTTCCCGGGCCCTAGGAATTCACCCCTCCACTTT. Translated, it gives CATSDFPGPRNSPLHF. This sequence joins TRBV24-1 and TRBJ1-6; D gene unclear. V was trimmed by 1 base and J by 7 bases, leaving 13 bases between them. This CDR3 is 16 amino acids long. In germline, CDR1 is KGHDR, CDR2 SFDVKD.